Presented here are 17 T cell receptor beta chains from one specimen sequenced in a study of T cells in Graves' hyperthyroidism and ophthalmopathy. RNA transcripts were the template for amplifying TCR beta CDR3 regions. The HTBI primer set was used in a first-round RT-PCR of the TCR CDR3. TCRdb re-called the multiplex PCR reads through MiXCR, storing one row per CDR3 protein. This sample has fewer than 450,000 distinct CDR3 sequences, with about 18% found just once. Sequencing input: blood. These receptors all stem from a man aged 18-30 years with Graves' ophthalmopathy.

The rearrangement links TRBV7-7 to TRBJ2-3, with 7 bases lining up with TRBD1. CDR3 length: 15 residues. With 4 bases clipped from V and 4 bases from J, the junction kept 8 bases outside the gene matches. The V gene's germline CDR1 is SSHAT and CDR2 FNYEAQ (reference sequence). The CDR3 loop is CASSYGQAESDTQYF. The CDR3 DNA follows: TGTGCCAGCAGCTACGGACAGGCCGAGTCAGATACGCAGTATTTT.

This clonotype was seen only a few times. J is TRBJ2-2 and V is TRBV7-9; 7 nucleotides align to TRBD2. Per germline, CDR1 SEHNR and CDR2 FQNEAQ (reference sequence). This CDR3 is built from 15 residues. J lost 3 bases, V lost 5 bases, and 6 bases had no gene match. CDR3 sequence reads: CASSHQGGDTGELFF. Written as DNA, the CDR3 is TGTGCCAGCAGCCATCAGGGAGGGGACACCGGGGAGCTGTTTTTT.

Only a few counts were recorded for this clonotype. The chain recombines TRBV7-9 with TRBJ1-4; 9 bases align to TRBD1. V trimming: 0 bases; J trimming: 7 bases; junction bases outside the gene matches: 3. The CDR3 length is 15 residues. The germline V gene encodes CDR1 SEHNR and CDR2 FQNEAQ (reference sequence). CDR3 nucleotides: TGTGCCAGCAGCTTAGCGACAGGGGGGAGTGAAAAACTGTTTTTT. As protein: CASSLATGGSEKLFF.

This chain joins TRBV9 and TRBJ2-5; D tentatively reads TRBD1 or TRBD2 (6 bases each). Trimming pared 0 bases from V and 9 bases from J, leaving 15 bases between. The CDR3 loop spans 14 amino acids. CDR1 and CDR2 from the germline V gene are SGDLS and YYNGEE. CDR3: CASSVESVRGAQYF. CDR3 nucleotides: TGTGCCAGCAGCGTAGAGTCCGTTAGGGGGGCCCAGTACTTC.

In its sample, this clonotype was seen a few times. This chain joins TRBV4-1 and TRBJ1-6; 8 positions match TRBD1. Trimming removed 3 bases from V and 10 bases from J; junction bases left unmatched: 11. Germline CDR1 is MGHRA and CDR2 is YSYEKL. This CDR3 is built from 16 residues. CDR3 amino acids: CASSHPHGQGGSPLHF. In nucleotides, the CDR3 is TGCGCCAGCAGCCACCCTCACGGACAGGGCGGGTCACCCCTCCACTTT.

This clonotype was counted ten times or more. This chain connects TRBV4-1 to TRBJ1-1, with D unresolved. Germline V CDR1 and CDR2: MGHRA, YSYEKL. V lost 4 bases and J 3 bases, leaving 12 bases between the germline ends. The CDR3 has 14 amino acids. Here the CDR3 reads CASSPALGHTEAFF. The CDR3 coding sequence is TGCGCCAGCAGCCCTGCCCTCGGCCACACTGAAGCTTTCTTT.

The sample holds many counts of this clonotype. The V gene is TRBV2, the J gene TRBJ1-1; perhaps TRBD1 as D (6 bases). Germline assignment: CDR1 SNHLY and CDR2 FYNNEI. The CDR3 contains 13 residues. V lost 8 bases to trimming and J lost 2 bases, with 12 bases between them. The chain's CDR3 is CASQGQRNTEAFF. In nucleotides, the CDR3 is TGTGCCAGCCAGGGGCAGAGAAACACTGAAGCTTTCTTT.

The sample holds one count of this clonotype. V gene TRBV4-1 combines with J gene TRBJ2-3; TRBD1 agrees at 7 bases. CDR1 is MGHRA, CDR2 YSYEKL, per germline. This CDR3 is 16 amino acids long. Losses at the gene ends were 2 bases for V and 6 bases for J; bases not matched to a gene: 11. DNA for the CDR3: TGCGCCAGCAGCCAACCAACAGGGGAAGGCAGGGATACGCAGTATTTT. This codes for CASSQPTGEGRDTQYF.

This clonotype has only a few counts. This rearrangement joins TRBV6-1 to TRBJ1-3; D not resolved. Germline values: CDR1 MNHNS, CDR2 SASEGT. The CDR3 length is 18 residues. Trimming pared 7 bases from V and 3 bases from J, leaving 25 bases between. The CDR3 DNA reads TGTGCCAGCACCCAAAATCCCGGAGCCAGCACCATTGGAAACACCATATATTTT. Amino acid sequence: CASTQNPGASTIGNTIYF.

This clonotype came up many times. This sequence joins TRBV6-1 and TRBJ2-3, with 10 bases fitting TRBD2. V lost 10 bases and J lost 1; bases outside the gene matches: 5. Per the germline V gene, CDR1 is MNHNS and CDR2 is SASEGT. The CDR3 length is 14 residues. The CDR3 bases are TGTGCCATCCTAGGGACTAGCGGCACAGATACGCAGTATTTT. As protein: CAILGTSGTDTQYF.

This clonotype has only a few counts. The rearrangement uses TRBV18 and TRBJ1-4; perhaps TRBD1 as D (6 bases). The germline V and J ends were trimmed by 3 bases and 0 bases, with 11 bases remaining between them. The V gene's germline CDR1 is KGHSH and CDR2 LQKENI. This CDR3 is built from 16 residues. The CDR3 DNA reads TGTGCCAGCTCACCCGGACAGAAATCAACTAATGAAAAACTGTTTTTT. Translation: CASSPGQKSTNEKLFF.

This sequence joins TRBV19 and TRBJ2-4, with D perhaps assigned TRBD1 or TRBD2 (5 bases each). The CDR3 extends over 14 amino acids. The V gene lost 6 bases and the J gene lost 5 bases, with 14 bases spanning the gap. Germline V gene sequence: CDR1 LNHDA, CDR2 SQIVND (reference sequence). This CDR3 is CASRVGGRENIQYF. The CDR3 DNA follows: TGTGCCAGTAGAGTTGGGGGAAGAGAAAACATTCAGTACTTC.

In regard to this clonotype: A much larger clone sits a single nucleotide away, making a read error possible. The chain has TRBV7-8 and TRBJ2-2, with TRBD2 matching over 7 bases. CDR1 is SGHVS, CDR2 FQNEAQ, per germline. The CDR3 is made up of 16 amino acids. Unmatched junction bases numbered 7, after V lost 1 base and J lost 5 bases. CDR3 nucleotides: TGTGCCAGCAGCTTAGATCCGGGGAGGGAGACCGGGGAGCTGTTTTTT. It codes for CASSLDPGRETGELFF.

V gene TRBV11-3 combines with J gene TRBJ1-1; TRBD1 agrees at 11 bases. The CDR3 extends over 15 amino acids. J gave up 7 bases and V 4 bases, and 8 bases lay outside the gene matches. In germline, CDR1 is SGHNT, CDR2 YENEEA. CDR3 DNA: TGTGCCAGCAGCTCAACCCCGGACAGGGGGCTTGAAGCTTTCTTT. Translation gives CASSSTPDRGLEAFF.

The CDR3 reads CASRPLANNEQFF. CDR3 DNA sequence: TGCGCCAGCAGGCCCCTAGCAAACAATGAGCAGTTCTTC. V gene TRBV5-1 combines with J gene TRBJ2-1; TRBD2 might be the D (5 bases). The V gene's germline CDR1 is SGHRS and CDR2 YFSETQ. Trimming removed 5 bases at V and 5 bases at J, with 11 bases between. The CDR3 is 13 amino acids.

V is TRBV28 and J is TRBJ1-6; 10 positions match TRBD1. Germline V gene data show CDR1 as MDHEN and CDR2 as SYDVKM. V trimming: 5 bases; J trimming: 10 bases; junction bases outside the gene matches: 8. There are 15 residues in the CDR3. As DNA, the CDR3 is TGTGCCAGCAGTCGCCCCGGGACAGGGGAATCACCCCTCCACTTT. Translating gives CASSRPGTGESPLHF.

This clonotype was found many times. The gene calls are TRBV20-1 and TRBJ2-1, with D perhaps matching TRBD1 (5 bases). CDR3 size: 14 residues. CDR1 and CDR2 (germline): DFQATT, SNEGSKA (reference sequence). Trimming took off 1 base at V and 9 bases at J, with 16 bases between the two ends. CDR3 protein: CSARGSDWQGEQFF. CDR3 in DNA: TGCAGTGCTAGAGGCTCAGACTGGCAGGGTGAGCAGTTCTTC.